These 10 T cell receptor beta chains share one sample of origin, sequenced in a study of blood T cell repertoires in COVID-19. TCRdb keeps only in-frame clones here, not all; method: immunoSEQ multiplex PCR. The table includes about 140,000 clones, about 90% detected once. The specimen sequenced was peripheral blood. The receptors originated from a woman in her fifties or sixties with acute or convalescent COVID-19.

This chain links TRBV5-4 with TRBJ2-3, with 7 bases that match TRBD1. Germline V lookup: CDR1 SGHNT, CDR2 YYREEE (reference sequence). The trim removed 5 bases at V and 4 bases at J, leaving 10 bases unmatched. The CDR3 contains 15 residues. CDR3 DNA sequence: TGTGCCAGCAGTTGGGACAGTTCTTTTCCAGATACGCAGTATTTT. Its translation is CASSWDSSFPDTQYF.

V is TRBV12-3 or TRBV12-4 and J is TRBJ2-1; 8 bases are shared with TRBD2. V shed 11 bases and J 7 bases; nucleotides not matched to a gene: 7. The CDR3 is made up of 12 amino acids. CDR3 DNA: TGTGCCGACGGGAGGGCCGGGAATGAGCAGTTCTTC. Protein: CADGRAGNEQFF.

This clone was detected a few times. The chain carries TRBV27 and TRBJ1-5, with D possibly matching TRBD1 (5 bases). Germline V gene data show CDR1 as MNHEY and CDR2 as SMNVEV (reference sequence). V was shortened by 3 bases and J by 5 bases, with 11 bases between the two germline ends. This CDR3 region has 14 residues. The CDR3 DNA follows: TGTGCCAGCAGTTTTTCAGGGCCTCATCAGCCCCAGCATTTT. Protein sequence: CASSFSGPHQPQHF.

This chain uses TRBV5-4 with TRBJ1-6; the match to TRBD1 covers 7 bases. V lost 4 bases, J lost 0 bases, and 4 bases stayed unmatched. The CDR3 covers 16 residues. The germline CDR1 and CDR2 sequences are SGHNT and YYREEE (reference sequence). CDR3: CASSRDRSSYNSPLHF. Here the CDR3 DNA reads TGTGCCAGCAGCCGGGACAGAAGCTCCTATAATTCACCCCTCCACTTT.

As DNA, the CDR3 is TGTGCCAGCAGCTTAGGAGGGAGTACTGGAAACACCATATATTTT. Protein: CASSLGGSTGNTIYF. The chain links TRBV7-9 to TRBJ1-3; D gene ambiguous. The CDR3 consists of 15 residues. CDR1 is SEHNR and CDR2 is FQNEAQ in the germline V gene (reference sequence). Deletions cut 1 base from V and 2 bases from J, with 9 bases between.

The chain recombines TRBV27 with TRBJ2-3; perhaps TRBD1 as D (5 bases). The germline V and J ends were trimmed by 3 bases and 1 base, with 11 bases remaining between them. Per germline, CDR1 MNHEY and CDR2 SMNVEV (reference sequence). The CDR3 length is 15 residues. CDR3: CASSFDSRGTDTQYF. CDR3 DNA sequence: TGTGCCAGCAGTTTTGACAGTAGGGGCACAGATACGCAGTATTTT.

The V gene is TRBV12-3 or TRBV12-4, the J gene TRBJ1-2; D uncertain. The V gene lost 6 bases and the J gene lost 2 bases, with 10 bases spanning the gap. The CDR3 extends over 13 amino acids. CDR3 amino acids: CASSPTLNYGYTF. As DNA, the CDR3 is TGTGCCAGCAGCCCAACATTGAACTATGGCTACACCTTC.

CDR3 loop: CASSIARSDGYTF. As DNA, the CDR3 is TGTGCCAGTAGTATTGCCCGCTCGGATGGCTACACCTTC. The chain recombines TRBV19 with TRBJ1-2; no clear D. V lost 3 bases and J 6 bases, leaving 11 bases between the germline ends. Germline-derived CDR1 and CDR2 are LNHDA and SQIVND (reference sequence). The CDR3 extends over 13 amino acids.

This clone was detected once. Other DNA sequences in the sample encode the same CDR3. CDR3 amino acids: CASSQGQGNTEAFF. The CDR3 DNA reads as TGTGCCAGCAGCCAAGGACAGGGCAACACTGAAGCTTTCTTT. V usage is TRBV3-1 (or the pseudogene TRBV3-2) and J usage is TRBJ1-1, with 7 positions matching TRBD1. V dropped 1 base and J dropped 2; count of bases not matched to a gene: 1. Germline assignment: CDR1 LGHDT and CDR2 YNNKEL (reference sequence). CDR3 size: 14 residues.

This chain connects TRBV5-1 to TRBJ1-1; possibly TRBD1 for D (5 bases). V gave up 4 bases and J gave up 2 bases, with 21 bases separating them. The CDR3 extends over 17 amino acids. Germline assignment: CDR1 SGHRS and CDR2 YFSETQ. CDR3 DNA: TGCGCCAGCAGCCGACAGCCAGGGCAAGAACGAAACACTGAAGCTTTCTTT. Protein: CASSRQPGQERNTEAFF. Full variable domain (outside the CDR3, taken from reference TRBV5-1 and TRBJ1-1): KAGVTQTPRYLIKTRGQQVTLSCSPISGHRSVSWYQQTPGQGLQFLFEYFSETQRNKGNFPGRFSGRQFSNSRSEMNVSTLELGDSALYLCASSRQPGQERNTEAFFGQGTRLTVV.